The next 3 T cell receptor beta chains were all read from a single sample in a study of T cell responses to AZD1222 COVID-19 vaccine. Measured with immunoSEQ multiplex PCR; TCRdb has only the in-frame clones, and not every one. This table holds under 200,000 clones, roughly 93% found once. The starting material was peripheral blood, obtained on day 0 of AZD1222 vaccination. The receptors originated from an adult in good health.

This rearrangement joins TRBV19 to TRBJ1-1, with TRBD1 matching over 7 bases. J lost 5 bases, V lost 4 bases, and 10 bases had no gene match. This CDR3 is built from 15 residues. CDR1 and CDR2 from the germline V gene are LNHDA and SQIVND (reference sequence). The DNA of the CDR3 is TGTGCCAGTAGTAAGCAGGGGGTGCGTACGACTGAAGCTTTCTTT. Protein: CASSKQGVRTTEAFF.

This chain joins TRBV4-1 and TRBJ1-3; unclear D gene. In germline, CDR1 is MGHRA, CDR2 YSYEKL. V lost 0 bases to trimming and J lost 4 bases, with 13 bases between them. The CDR3 totals 16 residues. CDR3 in amino acids: CASSQDLGSRGNTIYF. Written as DNA, the CDR3 is TGCGCCAGCAGCCAAGATTTGGGCAGTAGAGGAAACACCATATATTTT.

The chain employs TRBV18 and TRBJ2-5, with 11 nucleotides matching TRBD2. Per germline, CDR1 KGHSH and CDR2 LQKENI. This CDR3 contains 16 residues. Trimming at V came to 0 bases and at J to 4 bases, leaving 4 bases not matched to a gene. This CDR3 is CASSPPGLAAGETQYF. CDR3 bases: TGTGCCAGCTCACCACCGGGACTAGCGGCGGGAGAGACCCAGTACTTC.